This is a list of T cell receptor beta chains from one sample in a study of T cell responses to AZD1222 COVID-19 vaccine. Sequencing was performed with immunoSEQ multiplex PCR; in TCRdb, only in-frame clones are kept and a portion is missing. The repertoire holds over 150,000 clones, about nine tenths seen once, with roughly 2.8% in the top ten. The sample consisted of peripheral blood, taken on day 0 of AZD1222 vaccination. All receptors come from an adult in good health. CDR3s include the opening cysteine and the closing phenylalanine or tryptophan. A D gene is named only where the DNA matches it firmly. Clone sizes are given selectively: once, few, many, or a class where the clone is expanded.

v_gene: TRBV19
abundance: -
d_gene: TRBD2
j_gene: TRBJ2-2
CDR3nt: TGTGCCAGTACCCCCGGGGGGGCTTACGCCGGGGAGCTGTTTTTT
CDR3aa: CASTPGGAYAGELFF

v_gene: TRBV7-2
abundance: -
d_gene: TRBD2
j_gene: TRBJ2-3
CDR3nt: TGTGCCAGCAGCTACCCCGGGACTAGCGGCCCACATTCCACAGATACGCAGTATTTT
CDR3aa: CASSYPGTSGPHSTDTQYF

v_gene: TRBV7-2
abundance: -
d_gene: TRBD1
j_gene: TRBJ1-5
CDR3nt: TGTGCCAGCAGCAATTATGGGGGGACAGGGGAGAAACATTTT
CDR3aa: CASSNYGGTGEKHF

v_gene: TRBV5-1
abundance: -
d_gene: -
j_gene: TRBJ2-2
CDR3nt: TGCGCCAGCAGCAGGAACACCGGGGAGCTGTTTTTT
CDR3aa: CASSRNTGELFF

v_gene: TRBV20-1
abundance: -
d_gene: -
j_gene: TRBJ2-6
CDR3nt: TGCAGTGCTAGTAAGGGAGTGACGGGGGCCAACGTCCTGACTTTC
CDR3aa: CSASKGVTGANVLTF

v_gene: TRBV5-5
abundance: -
d_gene: TRBD1
j_gene: TRBJ2-2
CDR3nt: TGTGCCAGCTCTAGACAGGGGCCCGGGGAGCTGTTTTTT
CDR3aa: CASSRQGPGELFF

v_gene: TRBV5-1
abundance: -
d_gene: -
j_gene: TRBJ1-5
CDR3nt: TGCGCCAGCAGCTTGGGGGACACCTTTAGCAATCAGCCCCAGCATTTT
CDR3aa: CASSLGDTFSNQPQHF

v_gene: TRBV7-2
abundance: -
d_gene: -
j_gene: TRBJ1-2
CDR3nt: TGTGCCAGCAGCTCCCCGGGACTGCTTAATGGCTACACCTTC
CDR3aa: CASSSPGLLNGYTF

v_gene: TRBV9
abundance: -
d_gene: TRBD1
j_gene: TRBJ1-2
CDR3nt: TGTGCCAGCAGCGACCGGACAGGGCAACCCAACTATGGCTACACCTTC
CDR3aa: CASSDRTGQPNYGYTF

v_gene: TRBV6-2/TRBV6-3
abundance: -
d_gene: -
j_gene: TRBJ2-7
CDR3nt: TGTGCCAGCAGTTACTCGGGAACTACCTGGGAGCAGTACTTC
CDR3aa: CASSYSGTTWEQYF

v_gene: TRBV7-9
abundance: -
d_gene: TRBD1
j_gene: TRBJ1-1
CDR3nt: TGTGCCAGCAGCATAGGACAGGGGGACACTGAAGCTTTCTTT
CDR3aa: CASSIGQGDTEAFF

v_gene: TRBV19
abundance: -
d_gene: -
j_gene: TRBJ2-2
CDR3nt: TGTGCCAGTAGCCGGGAACTCGGGGAGCTGTTTTTT
CDR3aa: CASSRELGELFF

v_gene: TRBV7-2
abundance: few
d_gene: -
j_gene: TRBJ1-1
CDR3nt: TGTGCCAGCAAATCAGGAATTAACACTGAAGCTTTCTTT
CDR3aa: CASKSGINTEAFF

v_gene: TRBV13
abundance: -
d_gene: TRBD1
j_gene: TRBJ1-4
CDR3nt: TGTGCCAGCAGCTCCGGGAGGGGGCGAGAAAAACTGTTTTTT
CDR3aa: CASSSGRGREKLFF

v_gene: TRBV27
abundance: -
d_gene: -
j_gene: TRBJ1-6
CDR3nt: TGTGCCAGCAGTTTGACCGACGGGTCGGGGTTACCCCTCCACTTT
CDR3aa: CASSLTDGSGLPLHF

v_gene: TRBV7-2
abundance: -
d_gene: -
j_gene: TRBJ2-7
CDR3nt: TGTGCCAGCAGCTTAGGGCCCGGGGGTGTATCCTACGAGCAGTACTTC
CDR3aa: CASSLGPGGVSYEQYF

v_gene: TRBV5-6
abundance: -
d_gene: -
j_gene: TRBJ1-6
CDR3nt: TGTGCCAGCAGCATTTCCGGGCACGGTTCACCCCTCCACTTT
CDR3aa: CASSISGHGSPLHF

v_gene: TRBV6-1
abundance: -
d_gene: TRBD1
j_gene: TRBJ2-5
CDR3nt: TGTGCCAGCAGTGGAATGGGACAGGTGGCACGGGAGACCCAGTACTTC
CDR3aa: CASSGMGQVARETQYF

v_gene: TRBV5-1
abundance: -
d_gene: TRBD1
j_gene: TRBJ2-3
CDR3nt: TGCGCCAGCAGCTCGGGGACAGGAAACACAGATACGCAGTATTTT
CDR3aa: CASSSGTGNTDTQYF

v_gene: TRBV24-1
abundance: -
d_gene: -
j_gene: TRBJ2-2
CDR3nt: TGTGCCACCAGTGATTTCCGTTCTGCCACCGGGGAGCTGTTTTTT
CDR3aa: CATSDFRSATGELFF

v_gene: TRBV10-3
abundance: -
d_gene: -
j_gene: TRBJ1-1
CDR3nt: TGTGCCATCGGTAGTATCGGGCCCACTGAAGCTTTCTTT
CDR3aa: CAIGSIGPTEAFF

v_gene: TRBV7-2
abundance: -
d_gene: -
j_gene: TRBJ1-5
CDR3nt: TGTGCCAGCAGCAACGCTGGCCCAAACCCCAATCAGCCCCAGCATTTT
CDR3aa: CASSNAGPNPNQPQHF

v_gene: TRBV3-1/TRBV3-2
abundance: -
d_gene: -
j_gene: TRBJ1-1
CDR3nt: TGTGCCAGCAGCCAGACAGGAACGAATGAAAAAGCTTTCTTT
CDR3aa: CASSQTGTNEKAFF

v_gene: TRBV29-1
abundance: -
d_gene: -
j_gene: TRBJ1-1
CDR3nt: TGCAGCGCGGGGGAGAACACTGAAGCTTTCTTT
CDR3aa: CSAGENTEAFF

v_gene: TRBV19
abundance: -
d_gene: -
j_gene: TRBJ1-1
CDR3nt: TGTGCCAGTAGTAAGACCGGGCGGGCCACTGAAGCTTTCTTT
CDR3aa: CASSKTGRATEAFF

v_gene: TRBV20-1
abundance: -
d_gene: -
j_gene: TRBJ1-3
CDR3nt: TGCAGTGCGGGCACCGGGGACACCATATATTTT
CDR3aa: CSAGTGDTIYF

v_gene: TRBV7-2
abundance: -
d_gene: -
j_gene: TRBJ1-5
CDR3nt: TGTGCCAGCAGCTTAGCGGCCACGAGTCTTAATCAGCCCCAGCATTTT
CDR3aa: CASSLAATSLNQPQHF

v_gene: TRBV19
abundance: -
d_gene: -
j_gene: TRBJ1-3
CDR3nt: TGTGCCAGTAGTCCGGACAGAAGTCTCTCTGGAAACACCATATATTTT
CDR3aa: CASSPDRSLSGNTIYF

v_gene: TRBV2
abundance: -
d_gene: TRBD2
j_gene: TRBJ2-7
CDR3nt: TGTGCCAGCAGTTGGACTAGCGGGGGGAGCAACGAGCAGTACTTC
CDR3aa: CASSWTSGGSNEQYF

v_gene: TRBV20-1
abundance: -
d_gene: -
j_gene: TRBJ1-3
CDR3nt: TGCAGTGCTAGTCCAGGAAACACCATATATTTT
CDR3aa: CSASPGNTIYF

v_gene: TRBV10-3
abundance: -
d_gene: -
j_gene: TRBJ2-3
CDR3nt: TGTGCCATCAGTGTTGCCGGGCCCGGCACAGATACGCAGTATTTT
CDR3aa: CAISVAGPGTDTQYF

v_gene: TRBV5-4
abundance: -
d_gene: TRBD2
j_gene: TRBJ2-2
CDR3nt: TGTGCCAGCAGCCCGACTAGCAAGAACACCGGGGAGCTGTTTTTT
CDR3aa: CASSPTSKNTGELFF

v_gene: TRBV2
abundance: -
d_gene: TRBD2
j_gene: TRBJ2-1
CDR3nt: TGTGCCAGCAGAGGCGGGACTAGCGGCCACAATGAGCAGTTCTTC
CDR3aa: CASRGGTSGHNEQFF

v_gene: TRBV19
abundance: -
d_gene: -
j_gene: TRBJ2-5
CDR3nt: TGTGCCAGTAGTATAGAGGGGGCTCCTAGGGAGACCCAGTACTTC
CDR3aa: CASSIEGAPRETQYF

v_gene: TRBV7-6
abundance: once
d_gene: TRBD2
j_gene: TRBJ2-3
CDR3nt: TGTGCCAGCAGCTTACTAGCGGGGGGCACAGATACGCAGTATTTT
CDR3aa: CASSLLAGGTDTQYF

v_gene: TRBV19
abundance: -
d_gene: -
j_gene: TRBJ1-2
CDR3nt: TGTGCCAGTAGTATGATGGGGTATGGCTACACCTTC
CDR3aa: CASSMMGYGYTF

v_gene: TRBV5-8
abundance: -
d_gene: -
j_gene: TRBJ1-1
CDR3nt: TGTGCCAGCAGCTTGGGGGGGCAGTCCACTGAAGCTTTCTTT
CDR3aa: CASSLGGQSTEAFF

v_gene: TRBV5-1
abundance: -
d_gene: -
j_gene: TRBJ2-2
CDR3nt: TGCGCCAGCAGCTTGTGGTCAGACACCGGGGAGCTGTTTTTT
CDR3aa: CASSLWSDTGELFF

v_gene: TRBV24-1
abundance: -
d_gene: -
j_gene: TRBJ2-7
CDR3nt: TGTGCCACCAGTGTCGAGGGATGGACAGTTAACCCCTACGAGCAGTACTTC
CDR3aa: CATSVEGWTVNPYEQYF

v_gene: TRBV5-4
abundance: once
d_gene: TRBD2
j_gene: TRBJ2-3
CDR3nt: TGTGCCAGCAGCTTGGGGCGGGGGGCCGTTTATACGCAGTATTTT
CDR3aa: CASSLGRGAVYTQYF

v_gene: TRBV9
abundance: once
d_gene: TRBD1
j_gene: TRBJ1-1
CDR3nt: TGTGCCAGCAGCTCTCAGGGGGCAGACACTGAAGCTTTCTTT
CDR3aa: CASSSQGADTEAFF

v_gene: TRBV7-8
abundance: -
d_gene: -
j_gene: TRBJ2-3
CDR3nt: TGTGCCAGCAGCCGCGACCAGGGAGGTACGCAGTATTTT
CDR3aa: CASSRDQGGTQYF

v_gene: TRBV5-4
abundance: -
d_gene: -
j_gene: TRBJ1-6
CDR3nt: TGTGCCAGCAGCCCAAAGAATAATTCACCCCTCCACTTT
CDR3aa: CASSPKNNSPLHF

v_gene: TRBV11-2
abundance: once
d_gene: TRBD2
j_gene: TRBJ2-7
CDR3nt: TGTGCCAGCAGCCCAGGACTAGCGGGGGGACAACCCTACGAGCAGTACTTC
CDR3aa: CASSPGLAGGQPYEQYF

v_gene: TRBV5-4
abundance: -
d_gene: TRBD2
j_gene: TRBJ2-7
CDR3nt: TGTGCCAGCAGCTTTCGCGGGGGATACTCTGGCGAGCAGTACTTC
CDR3aa: CASSFRGGYSGEQYF

v_gene: TRBV5-1
abundance: -
d_gene: -
j_gene: TRBJ1-2
CDR3nt: TGCGCCAGCAGCCAGGACACTCAGGCGGGCTACACCTTC
CDR3aa: CASSQDTQAGYTF

v_gene: TRBV5-5
abundance: -
d_gene: -
j_gene: TRBJ2-7
CDR3nt: TGTGCCAGCAGCTTGGAGGTGGGATTCTACGAGCAGTACTTC
CDR3aa: CASSLEVGFYEQYF

v_gene: TRBV6-4
abundance: few
d_gene: -
j_gene: TRBJ1-5
CDR3nt: TGTGCCAGCAGTGACCTCGGGGGAAATCAGCCCCAGCATTTT
CDR3aa: CASSDLGGNQPQHF

v_gene: TRBV7-9
abundance: -
d_gene: TRBD2
j_gene: TRBJ2-5
CDR3nt: TGTGCCAGCAGCCCCACTAGCGGGGGGGCGATTGGGACCCAGTACTTC
CDR3aa: CASSPTSGGAIGTQYF

v_gene: TRBV5-8
abundance: -
d_gene: -
j_gene: TRBJ1-3
CDR3nt: TGTGCCAGCAGTTGGGACTCTGGAAACACCATATATTTT
CDR3aa: CASSWDSGNTIYF

v_gene: TRBV6-5
abundance: -
d_gene: -
j_gene: TRBJ1-1
CDR3nt: TGTGCCAGCAGCCCGGACGGGGTGGCGGGGACTGAAGCTTTCTTT
CDR3aa: CASSPDGVAGTEAFF

v_gene: TRBV6-1
abundance: -
d_gene: TRBD2
j_gene: TRBJ2-1
CDR3nt: TGTGCCAGCAGTGGGCCCCTAGCGGGGTCCTACAATGAGCAGTTCTTC
CDR3aa: CASSGPLAGSYNEQFF

v_gene: TRBV5-6
abundance: -
d_gene: -
j_gene: TRBJ1-2
CDR3nt: TGTGCCAGCAGCCGATACAACAGGGTTGGGGATGGCTACACCTTC
CDR3aa: CASSRYNRVGDGYTF

v_gene: TRBV11-2
abundance: -
d_gene: TRBD2
j_gene: TRBJ2-7
CDR3nt: TGTGCCAGCAGCCTCCCCCCGGGGGGAACGATAAACGAGCAGTACTTC
CDR3aa: CASSLPPGGTINEQYF

v_gene: TRBV5-4
abundance: -
d_gene: TRBD2
j_gene: TRBJ2-2
CDR3nt: TGTGCCAGCAGCTTGGGTCTAGCGGGACCATCGAGCACCGGGGAGCTGTTTTTT
CDR3aa: CASSLGLAGPSSTGELFF

v_gene: TRBV4-3
abundance: -
d_gene: TRBD1
j_gene: TRBJ2-7
CDR3nt: TGCGCCAGCAGCCGGGGACAGGGAACCTACGAGCAGTACTTC
CDR3aa: CASSRGQGTYEQYF

v_gene: TRBV7-8
abundance: -
d_gene: -
j_gene: TRBJ1-2
CDR3nt: TGTGCCAGCAGCTTAGGCAACGTGGCAAAGGGCTACACCTTC
CDR3aa: CASSLGNVAKGYTF

v_gene: TRBV27
abundance: -
d_gene: -
j_gene: TRBJ1-6
CDR3nt: TGTGCCAGCAGTTTAGAGGGTATCGATAATTCACCCCTCCACTTT
CDR3aa: CASSLEGIDNSPLHF

v_gene: TRBV27
abundance: -
d_gene: -
j_gene: TRBJ1-6
CDR3nt: TGTGCCAGCAGTGTACACAGCAATTCACCCCTCCACTTT
CDR3aa: CASSVHSNSPLHF